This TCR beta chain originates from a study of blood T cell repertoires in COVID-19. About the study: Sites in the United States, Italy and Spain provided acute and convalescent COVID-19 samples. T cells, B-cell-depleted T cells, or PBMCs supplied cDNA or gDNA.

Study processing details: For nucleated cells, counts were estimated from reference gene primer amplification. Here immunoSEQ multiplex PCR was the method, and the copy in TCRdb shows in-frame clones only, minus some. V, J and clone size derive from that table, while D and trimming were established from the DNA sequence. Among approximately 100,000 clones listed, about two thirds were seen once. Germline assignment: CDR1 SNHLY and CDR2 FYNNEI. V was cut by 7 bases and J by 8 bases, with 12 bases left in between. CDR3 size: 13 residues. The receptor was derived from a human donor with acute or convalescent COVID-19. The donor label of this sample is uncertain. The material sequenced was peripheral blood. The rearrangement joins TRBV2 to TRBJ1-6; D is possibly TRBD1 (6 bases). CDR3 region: CASIRTVDSPLHF. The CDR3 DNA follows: TGTGCCAGCATCAGGACAGTGGATTCACCCCTCCACTTT.